This T cell receptor (beta chain) was recorded in a study of blood T cell repertoires in COVID-19 (TCRdb year 2020). Background on the whole study: Samples from collaborators originated in the United States, Italy and Spain and spanned both the acute and convalescent phases of COVID-19. The repertoires were made available in a free public database intended to serve as a resource for research on the immune response to SARS-CoV-2. Where available, HLA class I and class II types were obtained from metadata supplied by the sample provider rather than from assay-based typing. A de-identified subject ID, COVID-19 status, age in years and sex were almost always included in the sample metadata. The material from the prospective study consisted of cDNA or gDNA derived from T cells, B-cell-depleted T cells, or PBMCs. Subjects who had been exposed to COVID-19, were actively infected with it, or had recovered from it provided the deeply sampled blood TCRbeta repertoires that made up the dataset. Samples were obtained from the ongoing ImmuneRACE study (first 160 participants) and from 1,200 or so subjects provided by 6 global collaborators. The full study reports these points: The amount of clinical and demographic metadata varied by source and participant and was provided uncurated.

TCRbeta CDR3 regions were amplified from genomic DNA by means of the immunoSEQ Assay, a bias-controlled multiplex PCR. As for the original processing: Within the assay, amplification of reference gene primers was used to estimate how many nucleated cells each sample contained. To quantify the absolute abundance of each unique TCRbeta CDR3 rearrangement, sequence reads were collapsed and filtered. For each sample, productive Simpson clonality was calculated as the square root of Simpson's diversity index across productive rearrangements. TCRdb re-hosts the immuneACCESS table, in-frame sequences only. Its copies lack some clones; in the studies checked, an unresolved V gene accounts for under half of them, and the cause for the rest is not known. From that table come the V and J calls and clone size; the DNA was used to work out D and trimming. The sample table records more than 150,000 clones; roughly 80% of these occur just once. The ten largest clones capture approximately 15% of the sample.

About this clone: What antigen it recognizes has not been identified. No much larger clone exists at a distance of one base, and base qualities are not known.

Participants in the prospective study were enrolled through a virtual design, were aged about 18 to 100 years, and lived in 24 United States geographic areas. In the prospective study, participants were assigned to cohorts based on the clinical history participants reported in a screening survey and a study questionnaire. Exposed participants had been in contact with someone with a PCR-confirmed or clinician-diagnosed COVID-19 case within 2 weeks of study entry. In the prospective study, whole blood, serum and a nasopharyngeal or oropharyngeal swab were collected from each participant by mobile phlebotomists. Participants in the prospective study had the option to provide additional blood draws and questionnaires over a roughly 2-month period. Before DNA extraction, blood samples from the prospective study were shipped at room temperature or frozen. Inclusive of the bounding cysteine and phenylalanine, the CDR3 is 13 residues long. Only the CDR3 portion is preserved as DNA: 39 bases, with reading frame beginning at the first base. Trimming removed 2 bases from V and 4 bases from J, leaving 11 bases between the germline ends. CDR1 and CDR2 (SQVTM, ANQGSEA) derive from the germline V gene.

This receptor chain uses TRBV29-1 and TRBJ1-1, and TRBD1 may be the D gene, going by 5 matching bases. The clonotype comes from a man between 60 and 70 years old who had been exposed to COVID-19. Input material: PBMCs or T cells enriched from blood (not recorded which). CDR3 reads: CSVEQGYGTEAFF. The DNA sequence is as follows: TGCAGCGTTGAACAGGGTTATGGCACTGAAGCTTTCTTT.